The source of this TCR beta chain is a study of blood T cell repertoires in COVID-19. Study overall: Samples of COVID-19 (acute and convalescent) were obtained from the United States, Italy and Spain. PBMCs, B-cell-depleted T cells, or T cells provided the cDNA or gDNA that made up the material.

The authors' processing: By means of reference gene primer amplification, nucleated cell counts were estimated. Sequencing used immunoSEQ multiplex PCR; TCRdb keeps in-frame clones, though not all of them. The DNA was the basis for D and trimming; V, J and clone size are from that table. The sample has 25,000 to 40,000 clones, 85% to 90% seen once. The CDR3 runs to 15 residues. Germline V gene lookup returns CDR1 SGHAT and CDR2 FQNNGV. Regarding this clone: At one end the junction does not follow the germline gene, possibly because of a read error.

The specimen sequenced was peripheral blood. This receptor was taken from an older man with active COVID-19. The J gene is TRBJ2-1, the V gene TRBV11-2; D might be TRBD2 (5 bases). The CDR3 reads CASRLGAVSYNEQFF. CDR3 DNA: TGTGCCAGCAGGTTAGGAGCGGTCTCCTACAATGAGCAGTTCTTC. Supplemented by reference TRBV11-2 and TRBJ2-1, the full variable domain reads EAGVAQSPRYKIIEKRQSVAFWCNPISGHATLYWYQQILGQGPKLLIQFQNNGVVDDSQLPKDRFSAERLKGVDSTLKIQPAKLEDSAVYLCASRLGAVSYNEQFFGPGTRLTVL.